This T cell receptor beta chain was sequenced in a study of technical replicates of blood from a few donors. The V gene lost 2 bases and the J gene lost 2 bases, with 6 bases spanning the gap. Germline values: CDR1 GTSNPN, CDR2 SVGIG (reference sequence). The CDR3 extends over 12 amino acids. This clone came up once. Repertoires were generated with immunoSEQ multiplex PCR, while TCRdb's copy carries only in-frame clones and drops some. The data contain 84,000 or so clones, 90% to 95% of them seen just once; the ten biggest clones take up less than 0.25%. This chain connects TRBV30 to TRBJ1-2, with unresolved D. The sample taken for sequencing was T cells isolated from PBMCs. The receptor comes from a human donor in good health. CDR3 region: CAWSLRNYGYTF. The CDR3 DNA reads as TGTGCCTGGAGTCTACGGAACTATGGCTACACCTTC.